This T cell receptor (beta chain) is from a study of B cell selection in AIRE deficiency. The study, taken as a whole, reports: Of over 3,000 shared Treg TCRbeta sequences, under 40% were healthy-donor-only and about 9% patient-only. Shorter CDR3s marked shared Treg sequences, biased toward few non-templated insertions. Approximately 31% of healthy-shared Treg sequences were found among patient Tconv cells. Patient Tconv and Treg cells showed healthy-like TCRBV usage, CDR3 length, diversity.

Sorting defined conventional CD4 T cells as CD4+CD127+. Trimming stripped 4 bases from V and 3 bases from J, with 7 bases between. CDR3 length: 12 amino acids. The germline CDR1 and CDR2 sequences are MDHEN and SYDVKM. In the case of this clone: Its matching antigen is unknown.

TCRdb keeps only in-frame clones here, not all; method: immunoSEQ multiplex PCR. The profile shows 20,000 to 25,000 clones, almost 97% of them singletons. The sample consisted of conventional CD4+ T cells sorted from PBMCs. This TCR was recovered from a human donor with AIRE deficiency. The V call is TRBV28, the J call TRBJ2-7; no reliable D call. The DNA for the CDR3 is TGTGCCAGCAGTTCGAACAGCTACGAGCAGTACTTC. Its translation: CASSSNSYEQYF.